This TCR beta chain was observed in a study of blood T cell repertoires in COVID-19. Study summary: Samples taken during acute and convalescent COVID-19 were collected in the United States, Italy and Spain. T cells, B-cell-depleted T cells, or PBMCs provided the cDNA or gDNA that served as material.

In the original analysis: Reference gene primer amplification gave nucleated cell count estimates. Only in-frame clones appear in the TCRdb table, and some are missing; sequencing was by immunoSEQ multiplex PCR. Clonal size and the V and J genes are those of that table, whereas D and trimming came from the DNA. The sample holds about 150,000 clones; around nine tenths are singletons and the top ten take over 4.5%. V lost 3 bases and J lost 2, with 11 bases in between. The germline V gene has CDR1 LNHDA and CDR2 SQIVND (reference sequence). CDR3 length equals 14 residues. This clonotype originated in a human donor in a cohort sampled during active COVID-19. Sequenced input: peripheral blood. The chain is built from TRBV19 and TRBJ2-7; TRBD1 might be the D (6 bases). CDR3 in amino acids: CASSMGRGPYEQYF. The CDR3 DNA is TGTGCCAGTAGTATGGGCAGGGGCCCCTACGAGCAGTACTTC.